This T cell receptor beta chain came from a study of T-cell memory formation after mild COVID-19. Overall study context: The study found TCR clusters largely donor specific.

MiXCR, run by TCRdb on the 5' RACE reads, gives a single entry per CDR3 protein. The repertoire holds some 600,000 distinct CDR3 sequences, with 17% as singletons. CDR1 and CDR2 (germline): MNHEY, SVGEGT. V lost 6 bases and J 6 bases, leaving 17 bases between the germline ends. This CDR3 has 15 amino acids. Notes on the study in general: Mainly CM and EM harbored the contracting CD4+ clones; mainly EMRA harbored the CD8+ ones. Pre-infection memory showed some responding clones, and this suggested that cross-reactive memory joined.

Note on this clonotype: No antigen is known for it.

The chain couples TRBV6-2 or TRBV6-3 to TRBJ2-2; no clear D. The sample taken for sequencing was PBMCs or a T cell subset sorted from them (not recorded which). This receptor was identified in an adult woman who had mild COVID-19 (a few samples of this study predate the infection). Cell type and time point are not known. CDR3 in DNA: TGTGCCAGCAGACAAGCCGGCCGTGTCGCCGGGGAGCTGTTTTTT. Amino acids: CASRQAGRVAGELFF.